The sequence of this T cell receptor (beta chain) was determined in a study of control samples from healthy donors and cancer patients. Clones were read by immunoSEQ multiplex PCR, and TCRdb kept only the in-frame ones, dropping some. This sample has about 410,000 clones, with around 90% found just once. The CDR3 totals 15 residues. CDR1 is SGHRS, CDR2 YFSETQ, per germline. J gave up 3 bases and V 0 bases, and 1 base lay outside the gene matches. V usage is TRBV5-1 and J usage is TRBJ2-2, with 8 bases lining up with TRBD1. This TCR was sampled from a man in his forties with head and neck cancer. The sequenced sample was PBMCs. The CDR3 nucleotides read TGCGCCAGCAGCTTGGGACAGGGGCACACCGGGGAGCTGTTTTTT. Its translation is CASSLGQGHTGELFF. The whole variable domain, remainder taken from reference TRBV5-1 and TRBJ2-2, is KAGVTQTPRYLIKTRGQQVTLSCSPISGHRSVSWYQQTPGQGLQFLFEYFSETQRNKGNFPGRFSGRQFSNSRSEMNVSTLELGDSALYLCASSLGQGHTGELFFGEGSRLTVL.